This T cell receptor beta chain is drawn from a study of T cells in Graves' hyperthyroidism and ophthalmopathy. The TCR beta CDR3 regions underwent amplification using RNA transcripts as the source. A set of HTBI primers served as the primers for a first-round RT-PCR of the TCR CDR3. One entry per CDR3 protein results from TCRdb running MiXCR on the multiplex PCR reads. This table has 500,000 to 750,000 distinct CDR3 sequences, 14% appearing once. Study outcomes and limitations: Classification by a 13 V-J model distinguished ophthalmopathy from stable hyperthyroidism. Blood also carried most thyroid clonotypes expanded above 0.001.

The germline CDR1 and CDR2 sequences are LGHNT and FRNRAP. V gave up 10 bases and J gave up 1 base, with 17 bases separating them. The CDR3 has 14 residues. About this clonotype: Its antigen is as yet unknown. Given a much more abundant clone one base away, this may be a read error. The conserved phenylalanine or tryptophan normally closing the CDR3 is absent here, so this likely arose from a read error.

The sequenced sample was blood. V gene TRBV12-5 combines with J gene TRBJ2-7; possibly TRBD1 or TRBD2 for D (5 bases each). This sequence originates from a young woman with Graves' ophthalmopathy. CDR3 in amino acids: CATKSGQLSYEQYL. The DNA of the CDR3 is TGTGCTACCAAATCGGGGCAGCTATCCTACGAGCAGTACCTC.